This TCR beta chain is from a study of blood T cells in healthy people across ages. Study-wide points: Diversity of TCR beta correlated strongly with naive T cell percentage. Long-lived donors exceeded aged donors in naive CD4+ cells and diversity.

This clonotype was seen only a few times. Its antigen is not known. Alongside a J-beta primer mix, a sample-barcoded 5' primer served in a second PCR lasting about 7 to 11 cycles. A template-switch adaptor that had 12 random nucleotides put a tag on each cDNA molecule. TCRdb used MiXCR to reprocess the 5' RACE reads, holding one entry per CDR3 protein. The table includes approximately 290,000 distinct CDR3 sequences, around 29% detected once. This CDR3 is built from 14 residues. V was cut by 1 base and J by 4 bases, with 11 bases left in between. Looked up from germline, CDR1 is SGHRS and CDR2 is YFSETQ.

This chain connects TRBV5-1 to TRBJ2-5; possible D gene TRBD1, 5 bases. The sequenced sample consisted of blood. This clonotype was obtained from a woman in her seventies in good health. The chain's CDR3 is CASSLRSGSETQYF. The CDR3 DNA is TGCGCCAGCAGCTTGCGGTCAGGGTCAGAGACCCAGTACTTC.